These 21 T cell receptor beta chains share one sample of origin, sequenced in a study of T cell changes during pregnancy in multiple sclerosis (dated by TCRdb to the late 2010s). Receptor amplification or capture employed the immunoSEQ multiplex PCR assay. The clones in this table, taken by TCRdb from immuneACCESS, are in-frame only. Not every clone is retained; where verified, under half of the shortfall comes from an unresolved V gene, and the cause of the rest is unknown. The sample includes around 44,000 clones, with about 88% observed a single time. More than 0.9% of the sample goes to the ten largest clones. This specimen was CD4+ T cells from peripheral blood mononuclear cells, taken in the second trimester of pregnancy. Receptors were obtained from a female donor with multiple sclerosis, enrolled in a pregnancy study.

V and J are TRBV14 and TRBJ2-5; TRBD2 agrees at 14 bases. Trimming took 3 bases from V and 7 from J; bases not matched to a gene: 10. This CDR3 contains 17 residues. Germline V gene data show CDR1 as SGHDN and CDR2 as FVKESK. CDR3: CASSQMTSGRALGTQYF. The CDR3 DNA sequence: TGTGCCAGCAGCCAGATGACTAGCGGGAGGGCCCTCGGGACCCAGTACTTC.

This chain uses TRBV2 with TRBJ2-1; TRBD2 aligns across 8 bases. This CDR3 region has 13 residues. Unmatched junction bases numbered 10, after V lost 5 bases and J lost 13 bases. From germline, CDR1 is SNHLY and CDR2 FYNNEI. The CDR3 protein is CASSTQSGRDQFF. CDR3 bases: TGTGCCAGCAGTACACAGAGCGGGAGAGATCAGTTCTTC.

J is TRBJ2-6 and V is TRBV19, with D unclear. This CDR3 contains 15 residues. From germline, CDR1 is LNHDA and CDR2 SQIVND (reference sequence). V lost 2 bases and J 1 base, leaving 6 bases between the germline ends. CDR3 sequence: CASSIKTSGANVLTF. The CDR3 DNA reads as TGTGCCAGTAGTATAAAGACATCTGGGGCCAACGTCCTGACTTTC.

The chain uses TRBV6-6 and TRBJ2-3; TRBD2 matches at 12 bases. This CDR3 spans 16 amino acids. The germline V gene encodes CDR1 MNHNY and CDR2 SVGAGI (reference sequence). Germline trimming cut 0 bases from V and 5 bases from J; bases unmatched to any gene: 3. DNA of the CDR3: TGTGCCAGCAGTTACTCAGCTAGCGGGAGGGGAGATACGCAGTATTTT. It codes for CASSYSASGRGDTQYF.

The gene calls are TRBV7-9 and TRBJ2-7; 9 nucleotides line up with TRBD1. Trimming took 7 bases from V and 5 from J; bases not matched to a gene: 9. The V gene's germline CDR1 is SEHNR and CDR2 FQNEAQ (reference sequence). This CDR3 spans 14 amino acids. DNA of the CDR3: TGTGCCAGCACCACATTGGGACAGGGCAACGAGCAGTACTTC. Encoded protein: CASTTLGQGNEQYF.

In this sample, this clone turned up a few times. The V and J genes are TRBV19 and TRBJ2-1, with D possibly being TRBD2 (6 bases). This CDR3 region has 14 residues. Germline CDR1 and CDR2: LNHDA and SQIVND (reference sequence). The V end lost 5 bases, the J end lost 0 bases, and 8 bases lay between the germline ends. Here the CDR3 DNA reads TGTGCCAGTAGTCAGACTAGCTCCTACAATGAGCAGTTCTTC. It yields the protein CASSQTSSYNEQFF.

The J gene is TRBJ2-2, the V gene TRBV19; 16 nucleotides align to TRBD2. The CDR3 totals 18 residues. V was pared by 7 bases and J by 3 bases, with 8 bases of the junction left unmatched. Germline V gene data show CDR1 as LNHDA and CDR2 as SQIVND (reference sequence). The CDR3 here is CASMGLAGGISYTGELFF. CDR3 nucleotides: TGTGCCAGTATGGGACTAGCGGGAGGGATCTCGTACACCGGGGAGCTGTTTTTT.

The chain carries TRBV19 and TRBJ1-5; 8 bases align to TRBD1. The CDR3 runs to 12 residues. V lost 2 bases, J lost 15 bases, and 6 bases stayed unmatched. The germline V gene encodes CDR1 LNHDA and CDR2 SQIVND (reference sequence). CDR3 nucleotide sequence: TGTGCCAGTAGTATACAGGGGGCACCCGTGCATTTT. This translates into CASSIQGAPVHF.

This clone appeared a single time. The chain couples TRBV10-3 to TRBJ2-3; 9 nucleotides agree with TRBD2. This CDR3 contains 14 residues. The V gene end was trimmed by 11 bases and the J gene end by 3 bases; junction bases not matched to a gene: 9. Germline CDR1 and CDR2: ENHRY and SYGVKD. The CDR3 sequence: CAAGGPRDTDTQYF. As DNA, the CDR3 is TGTGCCGCGGGAGGGCCGCGGGATACAGATACGCAGTATTTT.

The V and J genes are TRBV4-1 and TRBJ1-5; 7 nucleotides line up with TRBD1. The ends lost 2 bases at V and 0 bases at J; junction bases unmatched: 13. This CDR3 contains 19 residues. Germline V gene lookup returns CDR1 MGHRA and CDR2 YSYEKL. CDR3 amino acids: CASSQIPDRWGYSNQPQHF. The CDR3, as DNA: TGCGCCAGCAGCCAAATCCCGGACAGGTGGGGCTATAGCAATCAGCCCCAGCATTTT.

The gene calls are TRBV27 and TRBJ2-1; 9 positions agree with TRBD2. This CDR3 contains 15 residues. The trim removed 3 bases at V and 8 bases at J, leaving 8 bases unmatched. Germline V gene lookup returns CDR1 MNHEY and CDR2 SMNVEV (reference sequence). In DNA, the CDR3 is TGTGCCAGCAGTTTCGGACTAGCGATTCTCGATGAGCAGTTCTTC. Protein sequence: CASSFGLAILDEQFF.

V is TRBV7-2 and J is TRBJ2-3; a weak D match, TRBD2 (5 bases). V gave up 2 bases and J gave up 0 bases, with 15 bases separating them. Germline V gene data show CDR1 as SGHTA and CDR2 as FQGNSA. This CDR3 spans 17 amino acids. The CDR3 nucleotides read TGTGCCAGCAGCTTAAGTTTATCTGCGGGTAGCACAGATACGCAGTATTTT. Its protein product is CASSLSLSAGSTDTQYF. The full variable domain, completed using reference TRBV7-2 and TRBJ2-3, is GAGVSQSPSNKVTEKGKDVELRCDPISGHTALYWYRQSLGQGLEFLIYFQGNSAPDKSGLPSDRFSAERTGGSVSTLTIQRTQQEDSAVYLCASSLSLSAGSTDTQYFGPGTRLTVL.

The chain has TRBV4-1 and TRBJ2-7; D is possibly TRBD1 (5 bases). CDR1 and CDR2 (germline): MGHRA, YSYEKL. V was pared by 1 base and J by 2 bases, with 15 bases between. The CDR3 covers 16 residues. The CDR3 nucleotides are TGCGCCAGCAGCCAAGGTCCTGGAAGGGGTCCCTACGAGCAGTACTTC. Amino acid sequence: CASSQGPGRGPYEQYF.

The V call is TRBV10-3, the J call TRBJ2-1; 13 bases align to TRBD2. Germline values: CDR1 ENHRY, CDR2 SYGVKD. The V gene end was trimmed by 7 bases and the J gene end by 8 bases; junction bases not matched to a gene: 8. This CDR3 comprises 15 residues. The CDR3 reads CAITPGLAGVDEQFF. The CDR3 DNA reads as TGTGCCATCACCCCAGGACTAGCGGGAGTCGATGAGCAGTTCTTC.

This clone showed up just once. The chain combines TRBV5-1 with TRBJ2-3; TRBD2 matches at 9 bases. Germline V gene lookup returns CDR1 SGHRS and CDR2 YFSETQ. This CDR3 contains 17 residues. With 5 bases clipped from V and 3 bases from J, the junction kept 13 bases outside the gene matches. This CDR3 reads CASSYWTIAGVTDTQYF. CDR3 DNA sequence: TGCGCCAGCAGTTACTGGACGATAGCGGGAGTAACAGATACGCAGTATTTT.

V and J are TRBV11-2 and TRBJ1-2; D is perhaps TRBD1 (6 bases). The ends were cut back, 6 bases at V and 8 bases at J, with 28 bases in the middle. The V gene's germline CDR1 is SGHAT and CDR2 FQNNGV. The CDR3 length is 17 residues. CDR3 residues: CASRHPNQRTASRGYTF. CDR3 nucleotide sequence: TGTGCCAGCAGACATCCTAACCAGCGGACAGCTTCGAGAGGCTACACCTTC.

With regard to this clone: This CDR3 is also generated by other DNA sequences in the sample. This chain links TRBV5-6 with TRBJ2-5; TRBD2 agrees at 13 bases. The CDR3 is 15 residues long. The germline V gene encodes CDR1 SGHDT and CDR2 YYEEEE. V trimming: 0 bases; J trimming: 4 bases; junction bases outside the gene matches: 0. The DNA for the CDR3 is TGTGCCAGCAGCTTGGGGACTAGCGGGAGAGAGACCCAGTACTTC. Amino acid sequence: CASSLGTSGRETQYF.

The J gene is TRBJ2-7, the V gene TRBV6-7, with TRBD1 as a possible D gene (5 bases). TRBV6-7 is classed as an ORF, of uncertain function. The CDR3 runs 15 residues. Trimming left V 2 bases short and J 4 bases short, with 15 bases between. The CDR3 DNA is TGTGCCAGCAGTTACCGAGCGACAGCGAGGTACGAGCAGTACTTC. Its protein product is CASSYRATARYEQYF.

The J gene is TRBJ2-7, the V gene TRBV14; tentatively, D is TRBD2 (6 bases). This CDR3 is 18 amino acids long. CDR1 and CDR2 from the germline V gene are SGHDN and FVKESK. The germline V and J ends were trimmed by 1 base and 5 bases, with 24 bases remaining between them. CDR3 nucleotide sequence: TGTGCCAGCAGCCAAGTTTCAGGATGGGGGGTAGCTGGGAACGAGCAGTACTTC. It codes for CASSQVSGWGVAGNEQYF. The variable domain in full, completed from reference TRBV14 and TRBJ2-7, reads EAGVTQFPSHSVIEKGQTVTLRCDPISGHDNLYWYRRVMGKEIKFLLHFVKESKQDESGMPNNRFLAERTGGTYSTLKVQPAELEDSGVYFCASSQVSGWGVAGNEQYFGPGTRLTVT.

The chain carries TRBV27 and TRBJ2-1; 7 nucleotides line up with TRBD2. This CDR3 is 15 amino acids long. V shed 6 bases, J shed 7 bases, and the junction held 12 bases outside the gene matches. Germline assignment: CDR1 MNHEY and CDR2 SMNVEV (reference sequence). CDR3 amino acids: CASSPPGGIPNEQFF. In nucleotides, the CDR3 is TGTGCCAGCAGCCCCCCGGGGGGTATACCGAATGAGCAGTTCTTC.

This chain connects TRBV19 to TRBJ2-6; D not certain. The CDR3 runs to 14 residues. The V gene lost 10 bases and the J gene lost 1 base, with 11 bases spanning the gap. In germline, CDR1 is LNHDA, CDR2 SQIVND (reference sequence). In nucleotides, the CDR3 is TGTGCCACCACGCCAGGATCTGGGGCCAACGTCCTGACTTTC. Its protein is CATTPGSGANVLTF.